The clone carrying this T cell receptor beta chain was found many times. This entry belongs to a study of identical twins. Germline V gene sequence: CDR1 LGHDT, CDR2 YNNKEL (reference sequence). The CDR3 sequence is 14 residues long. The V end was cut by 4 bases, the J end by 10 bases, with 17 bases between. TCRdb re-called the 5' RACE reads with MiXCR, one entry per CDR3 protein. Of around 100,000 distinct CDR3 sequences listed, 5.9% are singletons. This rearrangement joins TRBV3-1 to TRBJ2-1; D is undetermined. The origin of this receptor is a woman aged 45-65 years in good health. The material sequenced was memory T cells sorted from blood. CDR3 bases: TGTGCCAGCAGCCTTCGAGTCGGAAATGGGGAGCAGTTCTTC. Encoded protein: CASSLRVGNGEQFF.